This entry concerns a single T cell receptor beta chain. What it binds is not known. An end of the junction differs from the germline gene, which may be a read error. The CDR3 contains 19 residues. Germline lookup yields CDR1 SGHTA and CDR2 FQGNSA. Certain patients were not enrolled. These were patients with other autoimmune diseases, uncontrolled infections, pregnancy or lactation. The data derive from a study of Graves' ophthalmopathy and Graves' hyperthyroidism. Study-level information: Being free of ophthalmopathy for 18 months of follow-up defined stable hyperthyroidism. General study points: A model of 13 signatures distinguished ophthalmopathy from stable hyperthyroidism at around 90% sensitivity and nearly 83% specificity. Blood also held most thyroid clonotypes expanded above 0.001 frequency.

RNA transcripts served as template for amplifying TCR beta CDR3 sequences. In the first round, RT-PCR was carried out with HTBI primers, and a multiplex PCR formed the second round. TCRdb ran MiXCR on the multiplex PCR reads and lists one entry per CDR3 protein. This table holds over a million distinct CDR3 sequences, less than 45% found once. The sequence came from an adult man with Graves' hyperthyroidism. Specimen: peripheral blood or thyroid tissue (not recorded which). The rearrangement joins TRBV7-2 to TRBJ2-7; TRBD1 matches 7 bases. CDR3 loop: CASSQELSYRDSSSYEQYF. CDR3 DNA: TGCGCCAGCAGCCAAGAGCTAAGTTACCGGGACAGTTCTTCCTACGAGCAGTACTTC.